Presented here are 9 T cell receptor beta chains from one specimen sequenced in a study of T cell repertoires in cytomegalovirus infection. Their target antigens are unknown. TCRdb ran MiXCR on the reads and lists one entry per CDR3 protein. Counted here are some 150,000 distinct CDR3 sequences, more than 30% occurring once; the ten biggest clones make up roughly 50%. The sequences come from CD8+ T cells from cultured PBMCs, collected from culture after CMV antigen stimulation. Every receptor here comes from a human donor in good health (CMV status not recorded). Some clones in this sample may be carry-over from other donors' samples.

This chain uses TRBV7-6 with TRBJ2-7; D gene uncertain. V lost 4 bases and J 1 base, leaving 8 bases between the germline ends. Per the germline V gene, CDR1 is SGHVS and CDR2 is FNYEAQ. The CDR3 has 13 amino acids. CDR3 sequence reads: CASSSIGSYEQYF. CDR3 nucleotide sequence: TGTGCCAGCAGCTCCATAGGATCCTACGAGCAGTACTTC.

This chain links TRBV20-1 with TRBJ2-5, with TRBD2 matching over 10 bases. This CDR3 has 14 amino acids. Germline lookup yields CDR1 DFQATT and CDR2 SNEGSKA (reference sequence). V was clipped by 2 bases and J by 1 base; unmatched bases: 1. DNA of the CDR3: TGCAGTGCTAGACTAGCGGGGGCCCAAGAGACCCAGTACTTC. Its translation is CSARLAGAQETQYF.

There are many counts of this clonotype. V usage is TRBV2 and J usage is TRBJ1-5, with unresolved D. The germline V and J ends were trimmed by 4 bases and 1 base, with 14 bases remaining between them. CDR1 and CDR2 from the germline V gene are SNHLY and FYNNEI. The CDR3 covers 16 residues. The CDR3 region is CASSAWTLSSNQPQHF. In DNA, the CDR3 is TGTGCCAGCAGTGCCTGGACCCTTAGCAGCAATCAGCCCCAGCATTTT.

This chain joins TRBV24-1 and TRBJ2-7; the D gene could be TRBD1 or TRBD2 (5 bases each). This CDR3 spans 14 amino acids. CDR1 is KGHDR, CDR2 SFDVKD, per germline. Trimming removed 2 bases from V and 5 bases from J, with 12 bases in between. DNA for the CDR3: TGTGCCACCAGTGATTCCTTGGGGACGGACGAGCAGTACTTC. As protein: CATSDSLGTDEQYF.

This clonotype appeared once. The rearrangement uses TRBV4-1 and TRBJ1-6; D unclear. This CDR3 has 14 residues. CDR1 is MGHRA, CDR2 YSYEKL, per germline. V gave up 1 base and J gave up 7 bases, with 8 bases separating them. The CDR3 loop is CASSQVQLNSPLHF. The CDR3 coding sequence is TGCGCCAGCAGCCAAGTCCAGCTAAATTCACCCCTCCACTTT.

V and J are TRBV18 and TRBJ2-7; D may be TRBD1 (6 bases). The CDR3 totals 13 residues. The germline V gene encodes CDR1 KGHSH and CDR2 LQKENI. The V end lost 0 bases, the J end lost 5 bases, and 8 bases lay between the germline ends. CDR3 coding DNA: TGTGCCAGCTCACCACCACAGGGAAACGAGCAGTACTTC. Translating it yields CASSPPQGNEQYF.

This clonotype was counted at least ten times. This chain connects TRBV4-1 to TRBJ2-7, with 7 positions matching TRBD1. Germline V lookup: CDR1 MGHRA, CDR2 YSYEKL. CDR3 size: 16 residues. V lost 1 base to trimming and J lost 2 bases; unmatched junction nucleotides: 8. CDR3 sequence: CASSQAPDRVTYEQYF. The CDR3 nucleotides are TGCGCCAGCAGCCAAGCCCCCGACAGGGTGACCTACGAGCAGTACTTC.

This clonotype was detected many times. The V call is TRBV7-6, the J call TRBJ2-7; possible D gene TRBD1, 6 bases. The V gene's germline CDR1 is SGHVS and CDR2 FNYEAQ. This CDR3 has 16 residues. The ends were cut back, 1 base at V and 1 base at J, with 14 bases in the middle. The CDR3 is CASSLDTGFGSYEQYF. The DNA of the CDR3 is TGTGCCAGCAGCTTAGATACAGGGTTTGGGTCCTACGAGCAGTACTTC.

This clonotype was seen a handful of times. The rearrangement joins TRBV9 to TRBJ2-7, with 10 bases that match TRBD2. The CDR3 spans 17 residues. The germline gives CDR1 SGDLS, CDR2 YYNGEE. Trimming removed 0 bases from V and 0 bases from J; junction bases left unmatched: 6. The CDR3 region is CASSVESSGGTSYEQYF. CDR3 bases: TGTGCCAGCAGCGTAGAAAGTAGCGGGGGGACCTCCTACGAGCAGTACTTC.